Sequencing of this T cell receptor (beta chain) was carried out in a study of blood T cell repertoires in COVID-19. Study-level information: COVID-19 samples collected from the United States, Italy and Spain covered acute and convalescent phases. Sources were T cells, B-cell-depleted T cells, or PBMCs; the material itself was cDNA or gDNA.

Authors' processing steps: How many nucleated cells were present was estimated from reference gene primer amplification. Sequenced by immunoSEQ multiplex PCR; TCRdb stores in-frame clones only, minus some. The V and J calls and the clone size are those of that table, but D and trimming were determined from the DNA. This sample has 130,000 or so clones, with about 74% found just once. The CDR3 totals 15 residues. CDR1 is SGHDN, CDR2 FVKESK, per germline. The V gene end was trimmed by 2 bases and the J gene end by 3 bases; junction bases not matched to a gene: 1. The chain uses TRBV14 and TRBJ2-3, with 11 nucleotides matching TRBD2. Sequenced input: peripheral blood. The clonotype was recovered from a man between 45 and 60 years old with acute or convalescent COVID-19. DNA of the CDR3: TGTGCCAGCAGCCAAACTAGCGGGGGAACAGATACGCAGTATTTT. It specifies CASSQTSGGTDTQYF.